A single sample gave rise to the 11 T cell receptor beta chains below, sequenced in a study of PD-1 blockade in classical Hodgkin lymphoma. The table came from immunoSEQ multiplex PCR; TCRdb's copy has only in-frame clones and leaves some out. The table has some 12,000 clones, about 79% seen once. After autologous stem cell transplantation all patients relapsed, and prior brentuximab vedotin exposure differed between cohorts. Sequencing was performed on peripheral blood mononuclear cells (PBMCs), taken at baseline. These receptors were obtained from a human donor with classical Hodgkin lymphoma.

The chain joins TRBV19 to TRBJ2-3, with 12 bases that match TRBD2. Germline V CDR1 and CDR2: LNHDA, SQIVND (reference sequence). The CDR3 extends over 16 amino acids. With 6 bases clipped from V and 4 bases from J, the junction kept 8 bases outside the gene matches. This CDR3 is CASRLLAGGVADTQYF. CDR3 DNA: TGTGCCAGTAGGTTACTAGCGGGGGGCGTCGCAGATACGCAGTATTTT.

Details on this clone: This clone may be a read error of a much larger clone one base away. Within the sample, other DNA sequences also encode this same CDR3. The genes are TRBV7-6 and TRBJ2-3; perhaps TRBD2 as D (6 bases). The CDR3 has 15 residues. Per germline, CDR1 SGHVS and CDR2 FNYEAQ. The CDR3 region is CASSLAPGRSNTQYF. CDR3 nucleotide sequence: TGTGCCAGCAGTTTAGCGCCCGGGAGAAGCAACACGCAGTATTTT.

The chain combines TRBV6-1 with TRBJ1-2; TRBD1 matches 7 bases. J lost 5 bases, V lost 8 bases, and 2 bases had no gene match. The germline gives CDR1 MNHNS, CDR2 SASEGT. The CDR3 runs to 11 residues. In DNA form, the CDR3 reads TGTGCCAGCCGGGACAGTTATGGCTACACCTTC. The encoded protein is CASRDSYGYTF.

J is TRBJ2-5 and V is TRBV5-6, with 8 positions matching TRBD1. CDR1 SGHDT and CDR2 YYEEEE come from the germline V gene. After removal of 0 bases from V and 5 bases from J, the junction contained 3 bases not matched to a gene. This CDR3 spans 14 amino acids. This CDR3 reads CASSLAGGRETQYF. CDR3 nucleotides: TGTGCCAGCAGCTTGGCAGGGGGCAGGGAGACCCAGTACTTC.

The chain uses TRBV2 and TRBJ2-2, with unresolved D. CDR1 and CDR2 from the germline V gene are SNHLY and FYNNEI. Trimming removed 5 bases from V and 1 base from J, with 17 bases in between. The CDR3 contains 17 residues. CDR3 sequence reads: CASSSPELQLNTGELFF. The CDR3 DNA sequence: TGTGCCAGCAGTAGCCCGGAGTTGCAGCTGAACACCGGGGAGCTGTTTTTT.

The rearrangement uses TRBV19 and TRBJ2-2; the D gene is possibly TRBD1 (6 bases). Per the germline V gene, CDR1 is LNHDA and CDR2 is SQIVND (reference sequence). There are 16 residues in the CDR3. Trimming pared 2 bases from V and 0 bases from J, leaving 10 bases between. The CDR3 here is CASSINPGANTGELFF. The DNA for the CDR3 is TGTGCCAGTAGTATAAATCCAGGGGCGAACACCGGGGAGCTGTTTTTT.

This chain joins TRBV29-1 and TRBJ2-7; 9 positions match TRBD1. V shed 6 bases and J 5 bases; nucleotides not matched to a gene: 11. The CDR3 is made up of 14 amino acids. Germline V gives CDR1 SQVTM, CDR2 ANQGSEA. CDR3 coding DNA: TGCAGCGTCCTCCCGGGACAGGGAACCCACGAGCAGTACTTC. Translation: CSVLPGQGTHEQYF.

This clone occurred a few times. J is TRBJ1-1 and V is TRBV5-1, with TRBD1 matching 9 bases. Germline V gene lookup returns CDR1 SGHRS and CDR2 YFSETQ. The CDR3 spans 17 residues. Trimming took 4 bases from V and 1 from J; bases not matched to a gene: 11. In DNA form, the CDR3 reads TGCGCCAGCAGCCCAGTCCCGGGACAGGGCTGGAACACTGAAGCTTTCTTT. Protein sequence: CASSPVPGQGWNTEAFF.

This chain connects TRBV19 to TRBJ2-7, with 7 positions matching TRBD1. CDR1 LNHDA and CDR2 SQIVND come from the germline V gene (reference sequence). V trimming: 8 bases; J trimming: 2 bases; junction bases outside the gene matches: 12. This CDR3 has 15 amino acids. The CDR3 DNA sequence: TGTGCCAGTTCCGTCCCGGGACAGTCGACCTACGAGCAGTACTTC. As protein: CASSVPGQSTYEQYF.

V gene TRBV29-1 combines with J gene TRBJ1-1; the D is unclear. This CDR3 region has 14 residues. Trimming removed 4 bases from V and 6 bases from J, with 18 bases in between. Germline V gene sequence: CDR1 SQVTM, CDR2 ANQGSEA. In DNA form, the CDR3 reads TGCAGCGTTGTCGTAAGTTTTCTGGCCCCTGAAGCTTTCTTT. Amino acid sequence: CSVVVSFLAPEAFF.

The chain has TRBV7-9 and TRBJ2-3; 8 bases match TRBD1. J was trimmed by 4 bases and V by 3 bases; bases with no gene match: 0. The CDR3 contains 13 residues. CDR1 is SEHNR and CDR2 is FQNEAQ in the germline V gene (reference sequence). As DNA, the CDR3 is TGTGCCAGCAGCTTGGGACAGGCAGATACGCAGTATTTT. It specifies CASSLGQADTQYF.